This TCR beta chain was obtained from a study of lung T cells in sarcoidosis with Löfgren's syndrome. This CDR3 comprises 13 residues. V gave up 2 bases and J gave up 10 bases, with 9 bases separating them. Germline assignment: CDR1 SGHVS and CDR2 FQNEAQ. This clonotype occurred many times. TCRdb recomputed calls from the reads with MiXCR, one row per CDR3 protein. Altogether around 60,000 distinct CDR3 sequences are present, less than 25% being singletons, with the ten largest covering around 2.3%. Sequenced: CD4+ T cells from PBMCs. This receptor was taken from a human donor with sarcoidosis (Löfgren's syndrome or another form), or a control subject (not recorded which). V is TRBV7-8 and J is TRBJ1-6; D gene ambiguous. Here the CDR3 reads CASSLMGGSPLHF. The CDR3, as DNA: TGTGCCAGCAGCTTAATGGGAGGATCACCCCTCCACTTT.